The rows below give T cell receptor beta chains drawn from one sample of a study of human T cells and chemical hapten exposure. TCRdb reanalysed the RACE reads using MiXCR and keeps one entry per CDR3 protein. Of fewer than 50,000 distinct CDR3 sequences listed, 3% to 4% are singletons. Sequencing used whole blood. The receptors here all came from a human donor in good health. Some clones in this sample may be carry-over from other donors' samples. Both conserved end residues are part of each CDR3. Fields, in order: D gene, V gene, clone size, J gene, CDR3 DNA, CDR3 protein. The D gene is left open where the match is weak. Not all rows give a size; the values are once, few, many and, for expanded clones, a class.

.	TRBV9	many	TRBJ2-3	TGTGCCAGCAGCGTAGAGAGCGGGAGCACAGATACGCAGTATTTT	CASSVESGSTDTQYF
.	TRBV29-1	many	TRBJ2-5	TGCAGCGTTTCGGAGGTACAAGAGACCCAGTACTTC	CSVSEVQETQYF
TRBD1	TRBV5-1	many	TRBJ2-5	TGCGCCAGCAGACGGACAGGCCAAGAGACCCAGTACTTC	CASRRTGQETQYF
TRBD1	TRBV29-1	few	TRBJ2-5	TGCAGCGTTGAAGATCCCGGACAGGGAGAGACCCAGTACTTC	CSVEDPGQGETQYF
TRBD2	TRBV6-5	many	TRBJ2-3	TGTGCCAGCAGCCGTGAAAGCGGGAGACCAGATACGCAGTATTTT	CASSRESGRPDTQYF
.	TRBV9	many	TRBJ2-3	TGTGCCAGCAGCCCAGCCCCTGGCGGTACAGATACGCAGTATTTT	CASSPAPGGTDTQYF
.	TRBV5-1	many	TRBJ2-6	TGCGCCAGCAGCTTAGGCTGGGCCTCTGGGGCCAACGTCCTGACTTTC	CASSLGWASGANVLTF
.	TRBV7-2	many	TRBJ2-3	TGTGCCAGCAGCTACCCTAGCCCAGATACGCAGTATTTT	CASSYPSPDTQYF
TRBD1	TRBV20-1	many	TRBJ2-7	TGCAGTGCCCCGGGGACAGCCTACGAGCAGTACTTC	CSAPGTAYEQYF
.	TRBV6-5	few	TRBJ2-7	TGTGCCAGCGGTCGGGGGGTACAGGGCACCTACGAGCAGTACTTC	CASGRGVQGTYEQYF
.	TRBV28	many	TRBJ2-1	TGTGCCAGCAGTCTCACCGACAGCCTCGCCGTCTTC	CASSLTDSLAVF
.	TRBV12-3/TRBV12-4	many	TRBJ2-7	TGTGCCAGCAGTCTCGGCGGACCGAGCTCCTACGAGCAGTACTTC	CASSLGGPSSYEQYF
.	TRBV11-2	.	TRBJ1-6	TGTGCCAGCAGCTTAGGAACAGGGAAGGGTTCACCCCTCCACTTT	CASSLGTGKGSPLHF
TRBD1	TRBV6-2/TRBV6-3	few	TRBJ2-2	TGTGCCAGCAGGGCCGGGACAGAGGTCGCCGGGGAGCTGTTTTTT	CASRAGTEVAGELFF
.	TRBV29-1	many	TRBJ2-3	TGCAGCGTCGCACCTCGCGCGGCTAATACGCAGTATTTT	CSVAPRAANTQYF
.	TRBV28	many	TRBJ1-2	TGTGCCAGCAGTCCCGTTCCGATAGTCTATGGCTACACCTTC	CASSPVPIVYGYTF
TRBD2	TRBV12-3/TRBV12-4	.	TRBJ2-7	TGTGCCAGCAGCGTCCGGAGCGGGAGGGGGTCCGAGCAGTACTTC	CASSVRSGRGSEQYF
.	TRBV29-1	many	TRBJ2-3	TGCAGCGTTGAATTTACAGCGGCAGATACGCAGTATTTT	CSVEFTAADTQYF